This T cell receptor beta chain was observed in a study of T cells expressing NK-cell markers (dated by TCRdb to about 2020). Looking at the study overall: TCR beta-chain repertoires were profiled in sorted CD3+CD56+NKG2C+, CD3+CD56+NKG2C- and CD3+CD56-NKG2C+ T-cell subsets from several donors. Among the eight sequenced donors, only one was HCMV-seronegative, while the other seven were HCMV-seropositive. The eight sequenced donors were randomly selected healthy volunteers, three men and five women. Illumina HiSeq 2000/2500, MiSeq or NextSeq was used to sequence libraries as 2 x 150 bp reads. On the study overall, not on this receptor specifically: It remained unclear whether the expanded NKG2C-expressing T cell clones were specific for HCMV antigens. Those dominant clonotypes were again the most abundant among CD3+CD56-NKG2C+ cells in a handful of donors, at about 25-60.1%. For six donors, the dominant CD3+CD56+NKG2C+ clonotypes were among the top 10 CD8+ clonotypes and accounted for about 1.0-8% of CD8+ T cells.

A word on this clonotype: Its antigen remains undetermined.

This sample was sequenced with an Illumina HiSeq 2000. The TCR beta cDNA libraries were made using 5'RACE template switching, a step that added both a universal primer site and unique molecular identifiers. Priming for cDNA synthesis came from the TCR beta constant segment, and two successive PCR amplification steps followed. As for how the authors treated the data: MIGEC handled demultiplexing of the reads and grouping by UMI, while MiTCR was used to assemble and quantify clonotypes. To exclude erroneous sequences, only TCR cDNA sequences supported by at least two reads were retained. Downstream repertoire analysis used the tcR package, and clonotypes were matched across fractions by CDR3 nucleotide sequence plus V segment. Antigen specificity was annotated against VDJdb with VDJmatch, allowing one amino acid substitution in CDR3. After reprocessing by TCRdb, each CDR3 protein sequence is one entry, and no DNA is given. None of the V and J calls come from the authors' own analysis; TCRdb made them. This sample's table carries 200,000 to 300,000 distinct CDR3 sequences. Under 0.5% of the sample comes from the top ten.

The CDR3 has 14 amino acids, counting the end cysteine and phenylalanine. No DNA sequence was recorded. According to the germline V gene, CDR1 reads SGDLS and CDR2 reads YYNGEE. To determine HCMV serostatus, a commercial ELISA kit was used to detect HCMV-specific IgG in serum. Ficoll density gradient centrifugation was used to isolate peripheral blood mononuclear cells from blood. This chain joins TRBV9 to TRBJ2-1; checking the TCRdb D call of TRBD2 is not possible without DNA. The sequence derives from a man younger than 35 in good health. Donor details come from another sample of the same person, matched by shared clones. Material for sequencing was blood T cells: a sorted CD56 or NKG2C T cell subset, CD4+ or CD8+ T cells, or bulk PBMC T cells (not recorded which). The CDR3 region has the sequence CASSVGTRGGEQFF.